Below, one T cell receptor (beta chain) is given with its context. Its specificity is not known. The PCR contained 60 Vbeta and 13 Jbeta primers. The data were produced by immunoSEQ multiplex PCR, yet TCRdb's version contains in-frame clones alone and is incomplete. The repertoire holds 95,000 to 150,000 clones, with 75% to 85% as singletons. This CDR3 has 14 residues. Trimming took off 0 bases at V and 7 bases at J, with 10 bases between the two ends. CDR1 is MNHNY and CDR2 is SVGAGI in the germline V gene (reference sequence). The sample is drawn from a study of cytomegalovirus exposure and HLA in healthy donors. Background on the study: Most donors, roughly 77% of a few hundred genotyped, fell in the Caucasian-associated ancestry cluster. Points from the study as a whole: Certain sequence variants were highly shared and formed a cluster, and this cluster was likely a sequencing artifact. An analysis was carried out later, and it reportedly showed fewer N-insertions in an Asian-associated ancestry cluster than the approximately 700-donor mean. Rare TCR sequences dominated, though some public TCRs recurred in many donors.

What was sequenced was PBMCs. The chain is built from TRBV6-6 and TRBJ2-1, with no clear D. The clonotype originates from a female donor in good health and CMV-seropositive. The chain's CDR3 is CASSYSNIANEQFF. The CDR3 nucleotides read TGTGCCAGCAGTTACTCGAATATAGCAAATGAGCAGTTCTTC.